These T cell receptor beta chains were read from a single sample in a study of CD8 T cells in Susac syndrome. TCRdb re-analysed the immunoSEQ multiplex PCR reads in MiXCR, keeping a single row per CDR3 protein. The sample has about 89,000 distinct CDR3 sequences, roughly 93% seen once. The sample consisted of CD8+ T cells from PBMCs. All receptors derive from a human donor in good health. Both conserved end residues are part of each CDR3. D genes are given only for firm matches.

d_gene	v_gene	len	CDR3aa
TRBD2	TRBV11-1	15	CASSLARGARETQYF
-	TRBV19	14	CASSIAGIPGEQYF
-	TRBV20-1	12	CSATWTAYEQYF
TRBD1	TRBV12-3/TRBV12-4	15	CASTLTGVTGETQYF
-	TRBV2	13	CASLATWGETQYF
-	TRBV7-9	15	CASSLASVSLDGYTF
-	TRBV21-1	14	CAINGQGTFYGYTF
-	TRBV25-1	15	CASSHQQGHVETQYF
TRBD1	TRBV5-6	15	CASSLGTGARTEAFF
-	TRBV3-1	14	CASSQLATNEKLFF
-	TRBV5-1	15	CASSFFGGGPYEQYF
TRBD1	TRBV7-9	15	CASSLAGQGYYEQYF
-	TRBV7-9	15	CASSPQGSSYYEQYF
TRBD1	TRBV10-3	16	CAISEPGTGERETQYF
-	TRBV4-1	13	CASSQELNEKLFF
TRBD1	TRBV10-3	14	CATVAGGYQETQYF
-	TRBV12-3/TRBV12-4	14	CASSSFDRFYEQYF
-	TRBV5-8	11	CASSLGPRPHF
-	TRBV15	16	CATSRDRVGSGNEQFF
-	TRBV14	13	CASSQDNRGEQYF
-	TRBV29-1	15	CSVDRTEISNYGYTF
TRBD1	TRBV10-3	15	CAISDQGQGANEQFF
TRBD1	TRBV7-3	15	CASSLTGTGSSEQYF
-	TRBV5-6	15	CASRDTGRSPYEQYF
TRBD2	TRBV7-9	14	CASRPTSEHNEQFF
-	TRBV15	16	CATSRDAEGLKDTQYF
-	TRBV12-3/TRBV12-4	16	CASSKRTTLTTDTQYF
-	TRBV5-1	16	CASTRQTGTFGETQYF
TRBD1	TRBV6-5	12	CASRPTGDGYTF
-	TRBV4-1	14	CASSQAPINQPQHF
-	TRBV9	15	CASSVGVGATGELFF
TRBD1	TRBV29-1	14	CSVEGQGVTKEQFF
-	TRBV5-1	16	CASSFPRQENTGELFF
-	TRBV6-1	13	CASSSRLVYEQYF
TRBD1	TRBV11-2	14	CASSSQGRKQTQYF
TRBD1	TRBV3-1	16	CASSQDPTGGISEAFF
TRBD1	TRBV7-6	15	CASSGQGAFGGELFF
-	TRBV5-1	15	CASSFGESRADTQYF
-	TRBV29-1	12	CSVDSLSYGYTF
-	TRBV5-1	15	CASSLERGWVGGYTF
-	TRBV19	14	CASSIALESYEQYF
TRBD1	TRBV29-1	16	CSVEDPGRGFPYEQYF
-	TRBV6-5	11	CASSSKRLTFF
-	TRBV7-9	15	CASSLGPEGNEKLFF
-	TRBV23-1	11	CASTPYTEAFF
TRBD2	TRBV13	15	CASSSSSGGSYEQYF